What follows describes a single T cell receptor beta chain. Its specificity is unknown. The data were taken from a study of T cells in localized non-small cell lung cancer. General observations from the study: There was higher T cell clonality in uninvolved adjacent lung than in tumor, and it was highest there. Adjacent lung had a median around 60 of the 100 largest tumor clones.

Using immunoSEQ multiplex PCR, the repertoire was profiled, and TCRdb retains in-frame clones only, with some absent. The sample lists roughly 2,600 clones; roughly 35% were seen once. The CDR3 contains 15 residues. Trimming cost V 3 bases and J 5 bases; bases outside gene matches: 4. Looked up from germline, CDR1 is LNHDA and CDR2 is SQIVND (reference sequence). V gene TRBV19 combines with J gene TRBJ2-6; 7 bases agree with TRBD1. The TCR originated in a woman between 40 and 69 years old with stage II squamous cell lung carcinoma. Sequenced material: normal lung tissue next to the tumor, taken before any cancer treatment. CDR3 protein: CASSMLQGRANVLTF. The DNA for the CDR3 is TGTGCCAGTAGTATGTTACAGGGGAGGGCCAACGTCCTGACTTTC.